What follows are 16 T cell receptor beta chains derived from one specimen sequenced in a study of blood T cell repertoires in COVID-19. Clones were read by immunoSEQ multiplex PCR, and TCRdb kept only the in-frame ones, dropping some. The sample contains 120,000 or so clones, 85% to 90% of which appear only once. Sequences were obtained from peripheral blood. Source of these receptors: a man between 65 and 85 years old with active or convalescent COVID-19.

In DNA form, the CDR3 reads TGTGCCAGCCATAGCGGGGGCACAGATACGCAGTATTTT. Its translation: CASHSGGTDTQYF. The chain couples TRBV6-5 to TRBJ2-3; the match to TRBD2 covers 8 bases. V was clipped by 8 bases and J by 1 base; unmatched bases: 2. The CDR3 is 13 residues long. Germline V gene lookup returns CDR1 MNHEY and CDR2 SVGAGI.

The rearrangement uses TRBV2 and TRBJ1-5; a weak D match, TRBD1 (6 bases). Between the trimmed V and J ends, which lost 1 base and 6 bases, there was a span of 13 bases. The CDR3 sequence is 15 residues long. Germline lookup yields CDR1 SNHLY and CDR2 FYNNEI. CDR3 sequence: CASSEEGGEGQPQHF. The CDR3 coding sequence is TGTGCCAGCAGTGAAGAAGGGGGAGAGGGTCAGCCCCAGCATTTT.

For the CDR3, the DNA is TGTGCCAGCAGTGAAAGACTAGCGGGGTTGCCGAGGGAGAACATTCAGTACTTC. Protein: CASSERLAGLPRENIQYF. The chain joins TRBV2 to TRBJ2-4, with 11 bases aligning to TRBD2. Germline values: CDR1 SNHLY, CDR2 FYNNEI. With 2 bases clipped from V and 7 bases from J, the junction kept 13 bases outside the gene matches. This CDR3 contains 18 residues.

J is TRBJ1-1 and V is TRBV10-3, with D hard to call. Germline CDR1 and CDR2: ENHRY and SYGVKD. The CDR3 totals 14 residues. V was clipped by 4 bases and J by 4 bases, with 13 bases between them. CDR3 loop: CAISGGETLTEAFF. CDR3 DNA sequence: TGTGCCATCAGTGGAGGAGAAACCCTCACTGAAGCTTTCTTT.

The chain employs TRBV6-4 and TRBJ2-1; 7 nucleotides align to TRBD1. The CDR3 has 16 amino acids. In germline, CDR1 is MRHNA, CDR2 SNTAGT. J lost 8 bases, V lost 5 bases, and 15 bases had no gene match. In DNA form, the CDR3 reads TGTGCCAGCAGTCGGGACAGTGTGTCTCCTAACGATGAGCAGTTCTTC. Translated: CASSRDSVSPNDEQFF.

The gene calls are TRBV27 and TRBJ2-7, with 8 bases fitting TRBD2. The V gene's germline CDR1 is MNHEY and CDR2 SMNVEV (reference sequence). This CDR3 comprises 13 residues. V lost 3 bases to trimming and J lost 6 bases; unmatched junction nucleotides: 4. CDR3 in amino acids: CASSFGGGREQYF. CDR3 coding DNA: TGTGCCAGCAGTTTCGGGGGGGGACGCGAGCAGTACTTC.

The CDR3 nucleotides are TGTGCCAGTAGTATAGGTAGCGGGAGGGTAGACACCGGGGAGCTGTTTTTT. The encoded protein is CASSIGSGRVDTGELFF. The rearrangement joins TRBV19 to TRBJ2-2; 11 bases align to TRBD2. The CDR3 is made up of 17 amino acids. V dropped 1 base and J dropped 3; count of bases not matched to a gene: 4. Germline lookup yields CDR1 LNHDA and CDR2 SQIVND (reference sequence). Full variable domain (missing parts from reference TRBV19 and TRBJ2-2): DGGITQSPKYLFRKEGQNVTLSCEQNLNHDAMYWYRQDPGQGLRLIYYSQIVNDFQKGDIAEGYSVSREKKESFPLTVTSAQKNPTAFYLCASSIGSGRVDTGELFFGEGSRLTVL.

This chain uses TRBV27 with TRBJ1-5; D unresolved. V was trimmed by 2 bases and J by 5 bases, leaving 13 bases between them. The CDR3 is 15 residues long. Germline CDR1 and CDR2: MNHEY and SMNVEV (reference sequence). This chain's CDR3 is CASSLMARTDQPQHF. The CDR3 nucleotides read TGTGCCAGCAGTTTAATGGCCAGGACTGATCAGCCCCAGCATTTT.

This chain links TRBV7-8 with TRBJ2-5; TRBD2 matches at 11 bases. The germline CDR1 and CDR2 sequences are SGHVS and FQNEAQ. The CDR3 contains 14 residues. V dropped 8 bases and J dropped 5; count of bases not matched to a gene: 7. The CDR3, as DNA: TGTGCCAGCCTCTTAGCGGGAGGGCCGGAGACCCAGTACTTC. Protein sequence: CASLLAGGPETQYF.

The V call is TRBV9, the J call TRBJ1-6; D is unresolved. Looked up from germline, CDR1 is SGDLS and CDR2 is YYNGEE. Trimming cost V 0 bases and J 9 bases, with 10 bases left between them. The CDR3 is 14 amino acids. This CDR3 reads CASSVDGLRSPLHF. DNA for the CDR3: TGTGCCAGCAGCGTAGACGGTTTACGTTCACCCCTCCACTTT.

The V gene is TRBV7-9, the J gene TRBJ1-5; TRBD1 might be the D (5 bases). V was pared by 2 bases and J by 5 bases, with 7 bases between. CDR3 length: 13 amino acids. CDR1 is SEHNR, CDR2 FQNEAQ, per germline (reference sequence). CDR3 sequence (DNA): TGTGCCAGCAGCTTATGGGGCGATCAGCCCCAGCATTTT. Its translation: CASSLWGDQPQHF.

This chain joins TRBV12-3 or TRBV12-4 and TRBJ2-3, with D perhaps TRBD2 (6 bases). V was clipped by 3 bases and J by 4 bases, with 8 bases between them. CDR3 length equals 13 residues. This CDR3 reads CASSFGTPDTQYF. In DNA, the CDR3 is TGTGCCAGCAGTTTCGGGACTCCAGATACGCAGTATTTT.

The chain carries TRBV4-1 and TRBJ2-7, with TRBD2 identical over 8 bases. The CDR3 sequence is 15 residues long. CDR1 is MGHRA and CDR2 is YSYEKL in the germline V gene. With V trimmed by 1 base and J by 2 bases, 4 bases remained unmatched. The CDR3 reads CASSQGIAGPYEQYF. The CDR3 nucleotides read TGCGCCAGCAGCCAAGGGATAGCGGGACCCTACGAGCAGTACTTC.

The chain employs TRBV7-2 and TRBJ2-1; D remains ambiguous. CDR1 and CDR2 (germline): SGHTA, FQGNSA. Trimming took off 4 bases at V and 4 bases at J, with 5 bases between the two ends. The CDR3 runs 12 residues. The CDR3 region has the DNA TGTGCCAGCAGCTCGTATTACAATGAGCAGTTCTTC. Translation: CASSSYYNEQFF.

At least ten counts were recorded for this clone. J is TRBJ2-7 and V is TRBV18, with D perhaps TRBD1 (6 bases). Germline CDR1 KGHSH, CDR2 LQKENI. V lost 5 bases, J lost 0 bases, and 14 bases lay in between. CDR3 length: 15 amino acids. CDR3 bases: TGTGCCAGCTCAGTTGGACAGACCAGCTCCTACGAGCAGTACTTC. Its protein is CASSVGQTSSYEQYF.

The J gene is TRBJ2-3, the V gene TRBV7-2, with 11 bases identical to TRBD1. Per the germline V gene, CDR1 is SGHTA and CDR2 is FQGNSA. V lost 0 bases and J lost 3; bases outside the gene matches: 5. The CDR3 is 17 amino acids. The DNA of the CDR3 is TGTGCCAGCAGCTTAGCGTCTGGACAGGGGGCAACAGATACGCAGTATTTT. It specifies CASSLASGQGATDTQYF.